This record looks at one TCR beta chain sequence and its context. TCRdb keeps only in-frame clones here, not all; method: immunoSEQ multiplex PCR. The table records about 100,000 clones, approximately 85% of them present only once. CDR1 and CDR2 (germline): MNHNS, SASEGT. The CDR3 runs to 16 residues. The V and J ends lost 0 bases and 7 bases, in that order; junction bases with no gene match: 4. This entry comes from a study of blood T cell repertoires in COVID-19. The wider study: Spain, Italy and the United States supplied samples that represented acute and convalescent COVID-19. T cells, B-cell-depleted T cells, or PBMCs provided the cDNA or gDNA that served as material.

The sequenced sample was peripheral blood. V is TRBV6-1 and J is TRBJ2-1; 12 positions match TRBD1. The source is a human donor in a cohort sampled during active COVID-19. The CDR3 nucleotides are TGTGCCAGCAGTGAAGCGGGACAGGGGGCTTGGAATGAGCAGTTCTTC. Its translation is CASSEAGQGAWNEQFF.